The rows below give T cell receptor beta chains drawn from one sample of a study of cytomegalovirus exposure and HLA in healthy donors. TCRdb's copy holds only in-frame clones and misses some; the assay was immunoSEQ multiplex PCR. The sample table includes 110,000 to 150,000 clones. The sequencing input was PBMCs. Every receptor here comes from a woman between 18 and 30 years old in good health and CMV-seronegative. Each CDR3 is given with its conserved first and last residue. A D gene is named only where the DNA matches it firmly.

TRBJ1-1 TRBV2 TRBD1 TGTGCCAGCAGCAAGGGACAGACGAACACTGAAGCTTTCTTT CASSKGQTNTEAFF
TRBJ1-3 TRBV5-6 TRBD1 TGTGCCAGCAGTCTTGACAGGGCGATCTCTGGAAACACCATATATTTT CASSLDRAISGNTIYF
TRBJ2-7 TRBV13 TRBD1 TGTGCCAGCAGCCCTACCTCAGGGGGCGTTACCTACGAGCAGTACTTC CASSPTSGGVTYEQYF
TRBJ1-2 TRBV4-1 . TGCGCCAGCAGCCAAGGGCTGGGAGCAGATGGCTACACCTTC CASSQGLGADGYTF
TRBJ2-3 TRBV7-9 . TGTGCCAGCAGCTTAGAGTCAGGTACAGATACGCAGTATTTT CASSLESGTDTQYF
TRBJ2-7 TRBV6-1 . TGTGCCAGCAGTGAGCGAAGCTCCTACGAGCAGTACTTC CASSERSSYEQYF
TRBJ1-3 TRBV5-4 . TGTGCCAGCAGCTATGGACAGTCCTCTGGAAACACCATATATTTT CASSYGQSSGNTIYF
TRBJ1-5 TRBV21-1 . TGTGCCCCGGATGGGGGGGGCAGCAATCAGCCCCAGCATTTT CAPDGGGSNQPQHF
TRBJ2-1 TRBV5-1 TRBD2 TGCGCCAGCAGCTTGGTTAGCGGGAGGCTATACAATGAGCAGTTCTTC CASSLVSGRLYNEQFF
TRBJ1-1 TRBV29-1 TRBD1 TGCAGCGTTGATCCTTTTTCAGGGGGCACTGAAGCTTTCTTT CSVDPFSGGTEAFF
TRBJ2-3 TRBV19 TRBD1 TGTGCCAGTAGTCAATCGACAGCAGGGGGCTACGATACGCAGTATTTT CASSQSTAGGYDTQYF
TRBJ1-2 TRBV7-2 TRBD1 TGTGCCAGCAGCTTAGACCCAGGGGGCCCGGGGCACTATGGCTACACCTTC CASSLDPGGPGHYGYTF
TRBJ2-5 TRBV5-5 TRBD2 TGTGCCAGCAGCTTGGGGGGGGGACTAGCGGAAGAGACCCAGTACTTC CASSLGGGLAEETQYF
TRBJ2-2 TRBV5-4 TRBD2 TGTGCCAGCAGCCCCCGGACTAGCGGGAGGGGAAACACCGGGGAGCTGTTTTTT CASSPRTSGRGNTGELFF
TRBJ2-2 TRBV5-1 TRBD2 TGCGCCAGCAGCCCGCTAGCGGGGAACCTTCTGGGCGGGGAGCTGTTTTTT CASSPLAGNLLGGELFF
TRBJ2-3 TRBV30 TRBD2 TGTGCCTGGAGTGTATGGCGGGGGGCGCAGTATTTT CAWSVWRGAQYF
TRBJ2-5 TRBV2 . TGTGCCAGCAGTGTGTTTGGCGGCCAAGAGACCCAGTACTTC CASSVFGGQETQYF
TRBJ2-5 TRBV6-6 TRBD1 TGTGCCAGCAGTTTCGGGGACAGGGGAGAGACCCAGTACTTC CASSFGDRGETQYF
TRBJ2-2 TRBV18 TRBD1 TGTGCCAGCTCACCAAACCCGACAGGGGTTGCCGGGGAGCTGTTTTTT CASSPNPTGVAGELFF
TRBJ2-1 TRBV4-1 TRBD2 TGCGCCAGCAGCCAGAGTAGCGGGACTAAAAACAATGAGCAGTTCTTC CASSQSSGTKNNEQFF
TRBJ2-7 TRBV6-5 TRBD1 TGTGCCAGCAGTCGGACAGGGTTATACGAGCAGTACTTC CASSRTGLYEQYF
TRBJ2-7 TRBV5-1 TRBD1 TGCGCCAGCAGCTTGGGTATTATGGGACAGGGGTCCTACGAGCAGTACTTC CASSLGIMGQGSYEQYF
TRBJ2-6 TRBV11-2 . TGTGCCAGCAGCGGAGTAGGTGGGGCCAACGTCCTGACTTTC CASSGVGGANVLTF
TRBJ2-1 TRBV19 TRBD1 TGTGCCAGTAGTACTACAGGGGTTGCGCGCGAGGAGCAGTTCTTC CASSTTGVAREEQFF
TRBJ2-7 TRBV18 . TGTGCCAGCTCACCAACGGGTATCCACGAGCAGTACTTC CASSPTGIHEQYF
TRBJ2-1 TRBV7-3 TRBD2 TGTGCCAGCAGCGGCAGCGGGAGGAGCAATGAGCAGTTCTTC CASSGSGRSNEQFF
TRBJ2-2 TRBV11-3 . TGTGCCAGCAGCTTAGAGGGGGCCCTGTACACCGGGGAGCTGTTTTTT CASSLEGALYTGELFF
TRBJ2-1 TRBV18 TRBD1 TGTGCCAGCTCACTGAGGGACAGCAGGGAGCAGTTCTTC CASSLRDSREQFF
TRBJ1-6 TRBV6-5 . TGTGCCAGCAGTGGGTTCGGGAATTCACCCCTCCACTTT CASSGFGNSPLHF
TRBJ2-3 TRBV4-1 . TGCGCCAGCAGCCAAGAAGGTGTCCTAGTGAGCACAGATACGCAGTATTTT CASSQEGVLVSTDTQYF
TRBJ2-5 TRBV27 . TGTGCCAGCAGTTTATCGTGGGCAGGGCAAGTGGAGACCCAGTACTTC CASSLSWAGQVETQYF
TRBJ2-7 TRBV7-2 TRBD2 TGTGCCAGCAGTTTTAGCGGGAGACCTAGCTACGAGCAGTACTTC CASSFSGRPSYEQYF
TRBJ1-5 TRBV7-6 TRBD1 TGTGCCAGCAGCCGGACCGGGACAGAATACAATCAGCCCCAGCATTTT CASSRTGTEYNQPQHF
TRBJ2-5 TRBV9 . TGTGCCAGCAGCCCCTTCGGCGCAAAGGGGGAGACCCAGTACTTC CASSPFGAKGETQYF
TRBJ2-5 TRBV7-9 TRBD2 TGTGCCAGCAGCCGATCCTTTACTAGCGAACAAGAGACCCAGTACTTC CASSRSFTSEQETQYF
TRBJ1-2 TRBV19 TRBD1 TGTGCCAGTAGTATCGCCGGGACAGGCTATGGCTACACCTTC CASSIAGTGYGYTF
TRBJ2-3 TRBV7-9 . TGTGCCAGCAGCTTAAAAGGAGGAGATACGCAGTATTTT CASSLKGGDTQYF
TRBJ2-1 TRBV30 TRBD1 TGTGCCTGGAGTTACCGGGCGTCAGGGGGGCAGTTCTTC CAWSYRASGGQFF
TRBJ2-1 TRBV25-1 . TGTGCCAGCAGTGAATATTTTAGTTCTGGTGGTGAGCAGTTCTTC CASSEYFSSGGEQFF
TRBJ1-1 TRBV19 . TGTGCCAGTAGTATAGGTAGTGGGCAGGGTGAAGCTTTCTTT CASSIGSGQGEAFF
TRBJ1-2 TRBV6-5 . TGTGCCAGCAGTTACGGACAGAGATATGGCTACACCTTC CASSYGQRYGYTF
TRBJ2-1 TRBV5-4 . TGTGCCAGCAACCAAGACTCGGTACCCTACAATGAGCAGTTCTTC CASNQDSVPYNEQFF
TRBJ1-3 TRBV19 . TGTGCCAGTAGTATGGCGGGGGCCGGAAACACCATATATTTT CASSMAGAGNTIYF
TRBJ1-1 TRBV6-6 TRBD1 TGTGCCAGCAGTCGCATCCGGGACAGGGACGCTGAAGCTTTCTTT CASSRIRDRDAEAFF
TRBJ2-1 TRBV4-2 TRBD2 TGTGCCAGCAGCCAAGACGTGTTAGCGGGAGACCTTGAGCAGTTCTTC CASSQDVLAGDLEQFF
TRBJ2-2 TRBV13 TRBD2 TGTGCCAGCAGACTTCGGGAGGGCGGCACCGGGGAGCTGTTTTTT CASRLREGGTGELFF
TRBJ1-1 TRBV6-5 . TGTGCCAGCAGTTTGACAGCTAGGCTGAACACTGAAGCTTTCTTT CASSLTARLNTEAFF
TRBJ2-5 TRBV11-3 . TGTGCCAGCAGCCGGGTTCAAGAGACCCAGTACTTC CASSRVQETQYF
TRBJ2-3 TRBV7-2 TRBD2 TGTGCCAGCAGCCGGACTAGCGGGAGCGAGGGGGCAGATACGCAGTATTTT CASSRTSGSEGADTQYF
TRBJ2-2 TRBV5-4 TRBD1 TGTGCCAGCGGCCCCGGGACAGGGAACACCGGGGAGCTGTTTTTT CASGPGTGNTGELFF
TRBJ1-2 TRBV18 . TGTGCCAGCTCACCAGACAGCTACTATGGCTACACCTTC CASSPDSYYGYTF
TRBJ1-1 TRBV29-1 TRBD1 TGCAGCGTTAGCTCCGGGACAGCGAACACTGAAGCTTTCTTT CSVSSGTANTEAFF
TRBJ2-5 TRBV5-5 TRBD2 TGTGCCAGCAGCTTGGTGGGAGGGCGAGAAGAGACCCAGTACTTC CASSLVGGREETQYF
TRBJ2-2 TRBV30 . TGTGCCTGGAGTAACTGGGTTCCAGGCGGGGAGCTGTTTTTT CAWSNWVPGGELFF
TRBJ2-1 TRBV5-4 TRBD1 TGTGCCAGCAGCTTGCGACAGGGTACTTACAATGAGCAGTTCTTC CASSLRQGTYNEQFF
TRBJ2-7 TRBV6-1 TRBD2 TGTGCCAGCCGGACTAGCGGGAGGGCCAACGGAGAGCAGTACTTC CASRTSGRANGEQYF
TRBJ1-2 TRBV6-4 . TGTGCCAGCAGTGAAGGGGGGGACTATGGCTACACCTTC CASSEGGDYGYTF
TRBJ2-2 TRBV2 . TGTGCCAGCACGGAGGTCCCGGCGAACACCGGGGAGCTGTTTTTT CASTEVPANTGELFF
TRBJ2-3 TRBV18 TRBD2 TGTGCCAGCTCAAGGGCAGCGGGGACAGATACGCAGTATTTT CASSRAAGTDTQYF